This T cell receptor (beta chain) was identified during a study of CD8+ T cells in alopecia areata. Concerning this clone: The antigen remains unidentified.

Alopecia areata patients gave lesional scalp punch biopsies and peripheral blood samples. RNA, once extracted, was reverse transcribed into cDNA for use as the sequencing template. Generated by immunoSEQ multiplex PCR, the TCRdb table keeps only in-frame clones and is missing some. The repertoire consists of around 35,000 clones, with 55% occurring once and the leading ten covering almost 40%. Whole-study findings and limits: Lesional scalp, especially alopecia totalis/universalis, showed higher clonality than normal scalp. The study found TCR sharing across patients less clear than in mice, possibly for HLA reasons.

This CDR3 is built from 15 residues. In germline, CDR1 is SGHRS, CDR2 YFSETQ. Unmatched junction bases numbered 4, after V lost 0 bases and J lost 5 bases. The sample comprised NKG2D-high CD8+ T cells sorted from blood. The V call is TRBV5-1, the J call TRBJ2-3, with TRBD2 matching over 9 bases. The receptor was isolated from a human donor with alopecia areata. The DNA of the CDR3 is TGCGCCAGCAGCTTGGAGCGGGAGGATCAAGATACGCAGTATTTT. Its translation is CASSLEREDQDTQYF.